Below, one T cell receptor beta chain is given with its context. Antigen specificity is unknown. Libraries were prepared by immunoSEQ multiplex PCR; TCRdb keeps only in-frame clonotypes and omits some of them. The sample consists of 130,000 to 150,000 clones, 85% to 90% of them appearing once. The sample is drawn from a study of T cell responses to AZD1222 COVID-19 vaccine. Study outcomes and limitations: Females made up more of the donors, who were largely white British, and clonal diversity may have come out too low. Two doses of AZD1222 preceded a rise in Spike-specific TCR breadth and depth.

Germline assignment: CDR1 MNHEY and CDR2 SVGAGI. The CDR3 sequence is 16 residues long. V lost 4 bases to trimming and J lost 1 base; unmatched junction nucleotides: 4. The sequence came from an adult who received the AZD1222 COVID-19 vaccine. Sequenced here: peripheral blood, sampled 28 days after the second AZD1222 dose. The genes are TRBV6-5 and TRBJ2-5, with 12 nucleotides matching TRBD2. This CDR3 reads CASSSATSGGQETQYF. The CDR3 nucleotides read TGTGCCAGCAGTTCAGCGACTAGCGGGGGCCAAGAGACCCAGTACTTC.